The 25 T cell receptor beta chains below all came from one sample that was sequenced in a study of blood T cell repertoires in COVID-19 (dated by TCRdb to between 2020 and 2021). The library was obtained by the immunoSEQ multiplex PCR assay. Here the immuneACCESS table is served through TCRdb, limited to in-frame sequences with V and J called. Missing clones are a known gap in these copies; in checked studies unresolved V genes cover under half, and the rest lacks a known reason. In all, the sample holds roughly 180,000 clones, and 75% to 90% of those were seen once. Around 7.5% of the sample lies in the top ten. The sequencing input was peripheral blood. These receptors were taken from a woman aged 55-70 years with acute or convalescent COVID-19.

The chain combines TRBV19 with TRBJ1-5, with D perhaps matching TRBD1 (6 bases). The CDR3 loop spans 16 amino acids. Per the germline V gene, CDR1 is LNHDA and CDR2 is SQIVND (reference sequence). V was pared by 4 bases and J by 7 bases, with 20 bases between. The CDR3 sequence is CASSTQDRNLRQPQHF. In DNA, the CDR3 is TGTGCCAGTAGTACCCAGGACAGAAACCTGCGCCAGCCCCAGCATTTT.

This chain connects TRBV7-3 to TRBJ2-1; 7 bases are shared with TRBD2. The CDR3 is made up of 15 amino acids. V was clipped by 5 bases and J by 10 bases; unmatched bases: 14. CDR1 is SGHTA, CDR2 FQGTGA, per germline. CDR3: CASSAGLGGREEQFF. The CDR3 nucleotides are TGTGCCAGCAGCGCCGGACTAGGTGGGAGGGAAGAGCAGTTCTTC.

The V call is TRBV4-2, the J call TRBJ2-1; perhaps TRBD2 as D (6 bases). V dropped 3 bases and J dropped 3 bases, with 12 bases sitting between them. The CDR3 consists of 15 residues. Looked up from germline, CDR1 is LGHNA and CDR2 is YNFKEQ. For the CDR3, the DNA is TGTGCCAGCAGCCAGGGGGACTCCTACTACAATGAGCAGTTCTTC. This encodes CASSQGDSYYNEQFF.

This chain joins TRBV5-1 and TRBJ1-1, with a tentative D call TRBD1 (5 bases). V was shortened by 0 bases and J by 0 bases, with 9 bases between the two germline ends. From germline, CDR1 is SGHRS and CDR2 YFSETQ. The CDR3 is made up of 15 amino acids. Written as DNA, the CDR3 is TGCGCCAGCAGCTTGGCATGGGGGGTGAACACTGAAGCTTTCTTT. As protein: CASSLAWGVNTEAFF.

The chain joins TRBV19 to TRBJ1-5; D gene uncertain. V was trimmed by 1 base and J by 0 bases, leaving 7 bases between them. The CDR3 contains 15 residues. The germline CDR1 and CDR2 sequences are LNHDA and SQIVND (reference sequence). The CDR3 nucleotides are TGTGCCAGTAGTATAGGGGCCTATAGCAATCAGCCCCAGCATTTT. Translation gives CASSIGAYSNQPQHF.

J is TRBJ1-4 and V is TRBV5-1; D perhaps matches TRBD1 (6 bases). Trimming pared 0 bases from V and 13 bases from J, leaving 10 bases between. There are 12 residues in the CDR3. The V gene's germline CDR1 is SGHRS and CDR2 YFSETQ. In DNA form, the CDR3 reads TGCGCCAGCAGCTTGGAAGGGGGAAGACTGTTTTTT. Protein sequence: CASSLEGGRLFF. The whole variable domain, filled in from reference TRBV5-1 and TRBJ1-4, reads KAGVTQTPRYLIKTRGQQVTLSCSPISGHRSVSWYQQTPGQGLQFLFEYFSETQRNKGNFPGRFSGRQFSNSRSEMNVSTLELGDSALYLCASSLEGGRLFFGSGTQLSVL.

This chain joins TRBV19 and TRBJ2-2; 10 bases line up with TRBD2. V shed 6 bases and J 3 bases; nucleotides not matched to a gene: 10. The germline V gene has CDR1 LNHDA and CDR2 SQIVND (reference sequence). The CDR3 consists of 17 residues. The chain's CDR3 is CASSDSGLAAHTGELFF. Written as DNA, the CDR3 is TGTGCCAGTAGCGACTCAGGACTAGCGGCCCACACCGGGGAGCTGTTTTTT.

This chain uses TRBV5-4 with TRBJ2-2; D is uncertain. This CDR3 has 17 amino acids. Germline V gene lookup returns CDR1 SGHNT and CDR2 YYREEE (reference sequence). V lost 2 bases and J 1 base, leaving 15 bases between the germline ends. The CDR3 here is CASSLPPGLQNTGELFF. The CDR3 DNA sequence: TGTGCCAGCAGCTTACCGCCTGGGCTCCAGAACACCGGGGAGCTGTTTTTT.

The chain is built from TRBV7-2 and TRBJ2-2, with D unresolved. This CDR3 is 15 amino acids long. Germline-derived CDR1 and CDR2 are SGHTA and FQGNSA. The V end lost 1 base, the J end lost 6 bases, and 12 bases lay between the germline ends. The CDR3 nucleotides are TGTGCCAGCAGCTTAGATGTTTCGTGGCCCGGGGAGCTGTTTTTT. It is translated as CASSLDVSWPGELFF.

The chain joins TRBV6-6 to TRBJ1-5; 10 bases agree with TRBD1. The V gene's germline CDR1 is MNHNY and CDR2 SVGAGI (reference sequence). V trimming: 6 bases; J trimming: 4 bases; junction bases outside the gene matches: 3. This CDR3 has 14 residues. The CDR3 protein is CASSTGQGNQPQHF. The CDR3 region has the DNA TGTGCCAGCAGCACGGGACAGGGGAATCAGCCCCAGCATTTT.

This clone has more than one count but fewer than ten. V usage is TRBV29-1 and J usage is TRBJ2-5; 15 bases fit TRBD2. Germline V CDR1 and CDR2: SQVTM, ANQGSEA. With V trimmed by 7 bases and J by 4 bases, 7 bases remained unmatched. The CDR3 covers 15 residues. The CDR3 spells CSGRTSGRGAETQYF. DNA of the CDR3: TGCAGCGGCAGGACTAGCGGGAGGGGGGCAGAGACCCAGTACTTC.

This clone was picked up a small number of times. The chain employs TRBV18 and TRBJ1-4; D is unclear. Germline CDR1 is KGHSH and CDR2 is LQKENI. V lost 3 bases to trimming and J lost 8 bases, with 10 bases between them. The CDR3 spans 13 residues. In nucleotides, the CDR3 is TGTGCCAGCTCACCGTCTGGGGAGGAAAAACTGTTTTTT. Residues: CASSPSGEEKLFF.

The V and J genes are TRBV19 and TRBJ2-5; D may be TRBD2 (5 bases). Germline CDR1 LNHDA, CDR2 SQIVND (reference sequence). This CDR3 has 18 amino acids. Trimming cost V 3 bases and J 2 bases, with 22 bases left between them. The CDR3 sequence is CASSMRTALELGQETQYF. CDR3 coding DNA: TGTGCCAGTAGTATGCGGACTGCTCTTGAACTGGGTCAAGAGACCCAGTACTTC.

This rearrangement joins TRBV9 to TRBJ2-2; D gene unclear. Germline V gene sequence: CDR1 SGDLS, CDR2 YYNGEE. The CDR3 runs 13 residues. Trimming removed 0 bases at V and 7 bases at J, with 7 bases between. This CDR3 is CASSVGRGGELFF. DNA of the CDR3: TGTGCCAGCAGCGTAGGGAGAGGCGGGGAGCTGTTTTTT.

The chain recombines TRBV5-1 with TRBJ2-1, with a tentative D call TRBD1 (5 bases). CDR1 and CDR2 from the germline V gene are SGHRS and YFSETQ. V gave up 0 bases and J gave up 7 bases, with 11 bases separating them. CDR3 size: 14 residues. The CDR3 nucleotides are TGCGCCAGCAGCTTGGTGGTAGCAGGGAATGAGCAGTTCTTC. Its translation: CASSLVVAGNEQFF.

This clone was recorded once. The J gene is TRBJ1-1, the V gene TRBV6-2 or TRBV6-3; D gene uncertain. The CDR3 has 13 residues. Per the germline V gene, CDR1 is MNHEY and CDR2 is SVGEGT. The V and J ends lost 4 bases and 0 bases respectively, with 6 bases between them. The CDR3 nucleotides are TGTGCCAGCAGTTCGGGGATGAACACTGAAGCTTTCTTT. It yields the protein CASSSGMNTEAFF.

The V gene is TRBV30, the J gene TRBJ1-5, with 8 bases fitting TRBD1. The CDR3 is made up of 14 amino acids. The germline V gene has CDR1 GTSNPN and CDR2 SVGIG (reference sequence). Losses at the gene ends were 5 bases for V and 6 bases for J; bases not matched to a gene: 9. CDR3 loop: CAWGTGAARQPQHF. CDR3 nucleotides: TGTGCCTGGGGGACAGGCGCTGCTCGTCAGCCCCAGCATTTT.

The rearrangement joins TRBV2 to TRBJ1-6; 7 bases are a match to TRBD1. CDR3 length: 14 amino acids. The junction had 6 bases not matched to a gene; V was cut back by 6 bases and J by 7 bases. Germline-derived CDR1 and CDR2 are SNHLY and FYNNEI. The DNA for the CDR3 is TGTGCCAGCAGCGCCGGGACAGCAAATTCACCCCTCCACTTT. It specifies CASSAGTANSPLHF.

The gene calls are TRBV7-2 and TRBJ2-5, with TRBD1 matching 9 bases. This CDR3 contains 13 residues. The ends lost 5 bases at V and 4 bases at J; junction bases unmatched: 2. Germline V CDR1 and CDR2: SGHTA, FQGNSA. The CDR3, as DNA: TGTGCCAGCAGCAGACAGGGGGTAGAGACCCAGTACTTC. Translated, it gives CASSRQGVETQYF.

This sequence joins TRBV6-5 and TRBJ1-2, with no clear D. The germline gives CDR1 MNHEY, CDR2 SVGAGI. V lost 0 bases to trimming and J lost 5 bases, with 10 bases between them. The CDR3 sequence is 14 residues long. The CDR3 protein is CASSYSNTVYGYTF. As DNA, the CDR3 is TGTGCCAGCAGTTACTCGAACACAGTTTATGGCTACACCTTC.

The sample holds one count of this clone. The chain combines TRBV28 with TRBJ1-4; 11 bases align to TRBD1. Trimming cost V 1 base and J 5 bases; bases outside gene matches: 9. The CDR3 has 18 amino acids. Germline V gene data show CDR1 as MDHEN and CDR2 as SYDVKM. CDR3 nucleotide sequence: TGTGCCAGCAGTTTATTAGGGACAGGGGGTCTATCCAATGAAAAACTGTTTTTT. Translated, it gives CASSLLGTGGLSNEKLFF. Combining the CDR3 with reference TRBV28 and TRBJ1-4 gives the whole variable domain DVKVTQSSRYLVKRTGEKVFLECVQDMDHENMFWYRQDPGLGLRLIYFSYDVKMKEKGDIPEGYSVSREKKERFSLILESASTNQTSMYLCASSLLGTGGLSNEKLFFGSGTQLSVL.

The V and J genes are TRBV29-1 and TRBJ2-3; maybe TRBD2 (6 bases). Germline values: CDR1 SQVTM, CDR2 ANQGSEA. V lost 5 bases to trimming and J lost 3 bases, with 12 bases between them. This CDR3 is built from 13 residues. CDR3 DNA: TGCAGCGTTAACAGCGGGTTTACAGATACGCAGTATTTT. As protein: CSVNSGFTDTQYF.

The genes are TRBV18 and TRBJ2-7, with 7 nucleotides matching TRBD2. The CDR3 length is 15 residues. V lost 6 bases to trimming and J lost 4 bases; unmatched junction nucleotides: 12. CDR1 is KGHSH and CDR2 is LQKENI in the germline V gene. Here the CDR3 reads CASSPGPGAGYEQYF. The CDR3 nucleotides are TGTGCCAGCTCTCCCGGGCCGGGAGCGGGGTACGAGCAGTACTTC.

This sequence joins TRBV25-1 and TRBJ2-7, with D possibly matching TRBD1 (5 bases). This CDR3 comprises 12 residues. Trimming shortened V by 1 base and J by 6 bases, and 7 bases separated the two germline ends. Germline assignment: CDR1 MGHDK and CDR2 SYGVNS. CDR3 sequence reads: CASSEWQGEQYV. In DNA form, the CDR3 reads TGTGCCAGCAGTGAATGGCAGGGCGAGCAGTACGTC.

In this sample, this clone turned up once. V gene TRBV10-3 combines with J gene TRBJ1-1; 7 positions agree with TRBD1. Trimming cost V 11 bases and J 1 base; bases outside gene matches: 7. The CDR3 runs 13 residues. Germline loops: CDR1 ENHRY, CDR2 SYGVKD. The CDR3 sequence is CAVHRGQNTEAFF. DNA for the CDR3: TGTGCCGTCCACAGGGGCCAGAACACTGAAGCTTTCTTT.